Shown below are 18 T cell receptor beta chains from a single sample sequenced in a study of cytomegalovirus exposure and HLA in healthy donors. The PCR contained 60 Vbeta and 13 Jbeta primers. The data were produced by immunoSEQ multiplex PCR, yet TCRdb's version contains in-frame clones alone and is incomplete. Here the sample spans 120,000 to 150,000 clones, almost 80% being singletons. Sequencing was performed on PBMCs. These receptors were obtained from a woman aged 25 to 39 in good health and CMV-seronegative.

This clone was seen a few times. V and J are TRBV27 and TRBJ1-5; TRBD1 might be the D (6 bases). V was trimmed by 6 bases and J by 3 bases, leaving 12 bases between them. The CDR3 covers 14 residues. Germline V gene data show CDR1 as MNHEY and CDR2 as SMNVEV (reference sequence). The CDR3 DNA sequence: TGTGCCAGCAGCCATGGGACACTCAATCAGCCCCAGCATTTT. It codes for CASSHGTLNQPQHF.

The chain joins TRBV7-9 to TRBJ1-6; 8 nucleotides align to TRBD1. Germline CDR1 and CDR2: SEHNR and FQNEAQ (reference sequence). The CDR3 is made up of 15 amino acids. Losses at the gene ends were 4 bases for V and 16 bases for J; bases not matched to a gene: 15. CDR3: CASSSTGGQAMKLHF. Here the CDR3 DNA reads TGTGCCAGCAGCTCAACAGGGGGACAGGCCATGAAGCTCCACTTT.

The CDR3 DNA reads TGTGCCAGCACCCGGGGGTCCTACAATGAGCAGTTCTTC. Its translation is CASTRGSYNEQFF. V usage is TRBV7-2 and J usage is TRBJ2-1; TRBD2 might be the D (6 bases). The CDR3 spans 13 residues. Looked up from germline, CDR1 is SGHTA and CDR2 is FQGNSA. The V end was cut by 7 bases, the J end by 1 base, with 8 bases between.

This chain joins TRBV2 and TRBJ2-6; 8 nucleotides line up with TRBD1. Losses at the gene ends were 5 bases for V and 5 bases for J; bases not matched to a gene: 5. Germline assignment: CDR1 SNHLY and CDR2 FYNNEI. The CDR3 is 15 residues long. In DNA, the CDR3 is TGTGCCAGCAGTCGCGGACAGGGTAGGGCCAACGTCCTGACTTTC. It encodes CASSRGQGRANVLTF.

This chain connects TRBV5-6 to TRBJ2-1, with D uncertain. CDR3 size: 11 residues. Trimming shortened V by 1 base and J by 8 bases, and 4 bases separated the two germline ends. Germline CDR1 and CDR2: SGHDT and YYEEEE. The CDR3 is CASSLRDEQFF. The CDR3 DNA reads TGTGCCAGCAGCTTGCGGGATGAGCAGTTCTTC.

V is TRBV29-1 and J is TRBJ2-1, with 8 bases lining up with TRBD1. Per germline, CDR1 SQVTM and CDR2 ANQGSEA. The CDR3 consists of 12 residues. V lost 2 bases and J lost 8; bases outside the gene matches: 2. CDR3 protein: CSVETGGDEQFF. In DNA form, the CDR3 reads TGCAGCGTTGAAACAGGGGGAGATGAGCAGTTCTTC.

The chain couples TRBV15 to TRBJ2-1; 11 bases line up with TRBD2. Germline CDR1 and CDR2: LNHNV and YYDKDF (reference sequence). Losses at the gene ends were 5 bases for V and 2 bases for J; bases not matched to a gene: 2. CDR3 length: 15 residues. The CDR3 nucleotides are TGTGCCACCAGCCTACTAGCGGGGGCCTACAATGAGCAGTTCTTC. Protein sequence: CATSLLAGAYNEQFF.

The gene calls are TRBV4-2 and TRBJ2-1, with a possible D match to TRBD2 (5 bases). The CDR3 sequence is 13 residues long. Germline CDR1 and CDR2: LGHNA and YNFKEQ. The V and J ends lost 6 bases and 8 bases respectively, with 14 bases between them. CDR3 protein: CASRLPGVDEQFF. The CDR3 nucleotides read TGTGCCAGCAGGCTACCCGGGGTCGATGAGCAGTTCTTC.

The chain is built from TRBV5-1 and TRBJ1-1; D ambiguous. CDR1 and CDR2 from the germline V gene are SGHRS and YFSETQ. The length of the CDR3 is 15 residues. Trimming took off 2 bases at V and 4 bases at J, with 15 bases between the two ends. The CDR3 DNA reads TGCGCCAGCAGCTTTGGTATTCGGGGTGGCACTGAAGCTTTCTTT. This sequence encodes CASSFGIRGGTEAFF.

The chain is built from TRBV6-4 and TRBJ2-2, with TRBD2 matching over 9 bases. Per the germline V gene, CDR1 is MRHNA and CDR2 is SNTAGT. V dropped 0 bases and J dropped 7; count of bases not matched to a gene: 9. The CDR3 totals 17 residues. CDR3 DNA: TGTGCCAGCAGTGACTCGATAGCGCGGGGGGGCAACGGGGAGCTGTTTTTT. It translates to CASSDSIARGGNGELFF.

The gene calls are TRBV4-1 and TRBJ2-3, with 8 bases fitting TRBD1. CDR3 length: 15 amino acids. Per germline, CDR1 MGHRA and CDR2 YSYEKL. V shed 4 bases, J shed 3 bases, and the junction held 6 bases outside the gene matches. In DNA, the CDR3 is TGCGCCAGCAGCCCCCGGGACAGGAGAACAGATACGCAGTATTTT. Protein: CASSPRDRRTDTQYF.

This rearrangement joins TRBV27 to TRBJ2-7; D possibly corresponds to TRBD1 (5 bases). Germline V CDR1 and CDR2: MNHEY, SMNVEV (reference sequence). The CDR3 covers 15 residues. V was shortened by 5 bases and J by 0 bases, with 14 bases between the two germline ends. The CDR3 DNA reads TGTGCCAGCAGTCTCAGGACAACAAACTCCTACGAGCAGTACTTC. Protein: CASSLRTTNSYEQYF.

The rearrangement joins TRBV7-8 to TRBJ1-4; D possibly corresponds to TRBD1 (5 bases). In germline, CDR1 is SGHVS, CDR2 FQNEAQ. Trimming cost V 2 bases and J 8 bases, with 18 bases left between them. There are 16 residues in the CDR3. This CDR3 is CASSLKGGTLGEKLFF. The CDR3 region has the DNA TGTGCCAGCAGCTTAAAGGGCGGGACTTTGGGGGAAAAACTGTTTTTT.

The J gene is TRBJ1-5, the V gene TRBV11-2; TRBD1 agrees at 11 bases. CDR1 and CDR2 (germline): SGHAT, FQNNGV. The V segment lost 5 bases and the J segment 4 bases; nucleotides outside the gene matches: 4. This CDR3 has 15 amino acids. The CDR3 sequence is CASSRTGGSNQPQHF. In DNA, the CDR3 is TGTGCCAGCAGCAGGACAGGGGGCTCTAATCAGCCCCAGCATTTT.

This clone was counted only a few times. The genes are TRBV6-5 and TRBJ2-2; 9 nucleotides align to TRBD1. Per germline, CDR1 MNHEY and CDR2 SVGAGI. With V trimmed by 8 bases and J by 5 bases, 6 bases remained unmatched. The length of the CDR3 is 14 residues. CDR3 region: CASGRDRDTGELFF. DNA of the CDR3: TGTGCCAGCGGCAGGGACAGGGATACCGGGGAGCTGTTTTTT.

J is TRBJ1-1 and V is TRBV27; D is unresolved. From germline, CDR1 is MNHEY and CDR2 SMNVEV (reference sequence). The CDR3 extends over 14 amino acids. V shed 2 bases and J shed 4 bases, with 11 bases lying between them. The CDR3 protein is CASSLSGRSTEAFF. As DNA, the CDR3 is TGTGCCAGCAGTTTAAGTGGGAGATCCACTGAAGCTTTCTTT.

The chain has TRBV9 and TRBJ2-1; D gene ambiguous. The germline V gene encodes CDR1 SGDLS and CDR2 YYNGEE. The V end lost 0 bases, the J end lost 4 bases, and 5 bases lay between the germline ends. The CDR3 loop spans 13 amino acids. The CDR3, as DNA: TGTGCCAGCAGCGTAGCTACTTACAATGAGCAGTTCTTC. Protein product: CASSVATYNEQFF.

V and J are TRBV5-5 and TRBJ2-1; 8 nucleotides agree with TRBD2. Trimming cost V 1 base and J 6 bases; bases outside gene matches: 6. The CDR3 sequence is 15 residues long. The germline gives CDR1 SGHKS, CDR2 YYEKEE (reference sequence). The CDR3 region has the DNA TGTGCCAGCAGCTTGTTTAGCGGGGCCCCCAATGAGCAGTTCTTC. This sequence encodes CASSLFSGAPNEQFF.